Described below is a single T cell receptor (beta chain) sequence and its context. Its antigen specificity is not known. Qualities for individual bases were not recorded, and no much larger clone is one base off. TCR libraries were generated with the immunoSEQ multiplex PCR assay, using TCR-beta and/or TCR-alpha/delta assays for each sample. The amplified TCR libraries were sequenced on the Illumina high-throughput platform. The original methods were these. Clustering and dimensionality reduction relied on pairwise TCRdist distances among GMM-specific receptors from T cells that were either sorted ex vivo or expanded in vitro. Each clinical repertoire received a mean NN-distance score, defined as the average TCRdist to the nearest 10% of tetramer-positive reference sequences. GEM TCR motif frequency was calculated as the fraction of unique TCRs that matched known GEM sequences in V/J usage and CDR3 length. Active tuberculosis was classified by linear discriminant analysis with leave-one-out cross-validation, implemented in scikit-learn. In TCRdb, the immuneACCESS table is reduced to in-frame sequences with V and J assigned. These tables do not hold every clone; where another copy was compared, an unresolved V gene accounts for under half, and the others remain unexplained. The D gene and trimming were derived from the DNA, and the V and J assignments and clone size from that table. This sample holds approximately 31,000 clones; 86% were observed only once. Of the sample, 5.2% falls within the top ten clones.

The source of the sample is a study of T cells in tuberculosis (dated 2018 in TCRdb). With respect to the entire study: In the study, CD1B tetramers and high-throughput TCR immunosequencing were combined to characterize T cells specific for the mycobacterial lipid antigen glucose monomycolate (GMM). IGRA-negative adolescents, IGRA-positive adolescents with latent tuberculosis and adults with active tuberculosis, around 9 per group, were compared in a South African clinical cohort. PBMC from patients with active tuberculosis were archived either before the start of standard anti-tuberculosis treatment or within 7 days of starting that treatment.

Broad study findings and their caveats: Compared with IGRA-negative controls, TCR-alpha repertoires from active tuberculosis had smaller mean NN-distances to GMM-specific TCRs, which suggests that these TCRs underwent clonal expansion. The smaller NN-distances in active tuberculosis patients were driven in part by shorter CDR3-alpha lengths, while the difference seen for TCR-beta was not statistically significant. Which clinical samples got chosen depended on the availability of cryopreserved specimens, and the active tuberculosis cases were adults, whereas the controls were adolescents. Using GEM motif frequencies, a classifier achieved 60% to 70% accuracy, whereas a classifier built on the diverse GMM-specific repertoire got to under 90% accuracy (AUROC around 0.89).

CDR1 and CDR2 (LNHDA, SQIVND) derive from the germline V gene (reference sequence). The CDR3 covers 17 residues, taking in both the cysteine and the phenylalanine. CDR3 DNA is the only sequence kept; it has 51 bases, read in frame from the first base. The time point label, as the study defines it: new active TB diagnosis, blood taken before or within 7 days of starting treatment. Patients with active tuberculosis were defined as newly diagnosed, HIV-seronegative South African adults aged 18 years or older. Active tuberculosis was confirmed by positive sputum smear microscopy and/or positive M. tuberculosis culture. Immunosequencing of unsorted cryopreserved PBMC covered, on average, roughly 93,000 T cells per clinical donor.

The sample in question was PBMCs, obtained at tuberculosis diagnosis. The sequence joins TRBV19 to TRBJ2-5; 8 bases in the middle match TRBD2. The J call may be in error: the DNA end matches TRBJ2-7 better. The origin of this receptor is an adult with tuberculosis. The DNA sequence reads TGTGCCAGTAGTATAATCGGGGGGGCAGGGAGGACCTACGAGCAGTACTTC. Translated, this is CASSIIGGAGRTYEQYF.